These 10 T cell receptor beta chains originate from one sample sequenced in a study of type 1 and type 2 diabetes patients. Amplification started from genomic DNA. Multiplex PCR with 30 forward and 13 reverse primers amplified the TCR beta CDR3. TCRdb analysed the multiplex PCR reads with MiXCR anew, one entry per CDR3 protein. The table has fewer than 300,000 distinct CDR3 sequences, approximately 50% seen once. Sequencing was carried out using peripheral blood mononuclear cells (PBMCs). These receptors came from a man aged 18 to 30 with type 2 diabetes.

The V gene is TRBV7-8, the J gene TRBJ2-3; TRBD1 matches at 9 bases. Germline V gene data show CDR1 as SGHVS and CDR2 as FQNEAQ. The V segment lost 5 bases and the J segment 5 bases; nucleotides outside the gene matches: 5. The length of the CDR3 is 14 residues. The CDR3 loop is CASSQGTGLDTQYF. CDR3 bases: TGTGCCAGCAGCCAAGGGACAGGGTTAGATACGCAGTATTTT. The full variable domain, completed using reference TRBV7-8 and TRBJ2-3, is GAGVSQSPRYKVAKRGQDVALRCDPISGHVSLFWYQQALGQGPEFLTYFQNEAQLDKSGLPSDRFFAERPEGSVSTLKIQRTQQEDSAVYLCASSQGTGLDTQYFGPGTRLTVL.

This rearrangement joins TRBV5-1 to TRBJ1-1; D may be TRBD1 (6 bases). The CDR3 totals 15 residues. The V end lost 1 base, the J end lost 3 bases, and 13 bases lay between the germline ends. Germline-derived CDR1 and CDR2 are SGHRS and YFSETQ. Here the CDR3 DNA reads TGCGCCAGCAGCTTGTCCGCTAAGGGGGACACTGAAGCTTTCTTT. Its protein is CASSLSAKGDTEAFF.

This chain uses TRBV18 with TRBJ1-1, with 11 bases identical to TRBD1. This CDR3 region has 18 residues. CDR1 is KGHSH and CDR2 is LQKENI in the germline V gene. The junction had 10 bases not matched to a gene; V was cut back by 3 bases and J by 1 base. In nucleotides, the CDR3 is TGTGCCAGCTCACCGGACAGGGGGCGAGTGTGGGAGAACACTGAAGCTTTCTTT. It yields the protein CASSPDRGRVWENTEAFF.

The V gene is TRBV28, the J gene TRBJ2-5, with TRBD1 matching over 12 bases. The J call may be wrong; the DNA end is better matched by TRBJ2-7. Germline CDR1 reads MDHEN; CDR2 reads SYDVKM. The CDR3 contains 16 residues. Here the CDR3 reads CASSLGTGQGANEQYF. DNA for the CDR3: TGTGCCAGCAGTTTAGGGACGGGACAGGGGGCCAACGAGCAGTACTTC.

The J gene is TRBJ2-2, the V gene TRBV19; D is perhaps TRBD1 (6 bases). The CDR3 sequence is 15 residues long. V gave up 6 bases and J gave up 2 bases, with 13 bases separating them. CDR1 and CDR2 (germline): LNHDA, SQIVND (reference sequence). The DNA of the CDR3 is TGTGCCAGTAGGAGTCAGGGGATTAACACCGGGGAGCTGTTTTTT. This encodes CASRSQGINTGELFF.

This clonotype was seen repeatedly, ten times or more. The chain combines TRBV25-1 with TRBJ1-2; D uncertain. The CDR3 has 14 amino acids. CDR1 is MGHDK, CDR2 SYGVNS, per germline. Trimming left V 3 bases short and J 4 bases short, with 12 bases between. The CDR3 reads CASSERGRSYGYTF. As DNA, the CDR3 is TGTGCCAGCAGTGAGAGAGGGCGGAGCTATGGCTACACCTTC.

In its sample, this clonotype was seen many times. This chain joins TRBV19 and TRBJ2-7; TRBD2 is a possible D gene (6 bases). V lost 2 bases to trimming and J lost 6 bases, with 14 bases between them. The germline gives CDR1 LNHDA, CDR2 SQIVND (reference sequence). The CDR3 is 14 residues long. CDR3 protein: CASSILASEAEQYF. DNA of the CDR3: TGTGCCAGTAGTATACTGGCTAGCGAAGCCGAGCAGTACTTC.

In its sample, this clonotype was seen many times. V gene TRBV2 combines with J gene TRBJ2-1; D call uncertain. CDR1 SNHLY and CDR2 FYNNEI come from the germline V gene. CDR3 length: 11 amino acids. V shed 3 bases and J shed 6 bases, with 3 bases lying between them. CDR3 region: CASSEVNEQFF. The CDR3 nucleotides are TGTGCCAGCAGTGAGGTCAATGAGCAGTTCTTC. Combining the CDR3 with reference TRBV2 and TRBJ2-1 gives the whole variable domain EPEVTQTPSHQVTQMGQEVILRCVPISNHLYFYWYRQILGQKVEFLVSFYNNEISEKSEIFDDQFSVERPDGSNFTLKIRSTKLEDSAMYFCASSEVNEQFFGPGTRLTVL.

The chain joins TRBV11-3 to TRBJ2-7; D ambiguous. Per germline, CDR1 SGHNT and CDR2 YENEEA. The V end lost 5 bases, the J end lost 6 bases, and 14 bases lay between the germline ends. The CDR3 is 13 residues long. The CDR3 protein is CASSQLVLGEQYF. The CDR3 DNA reads TGTGCCAGCAGCCAACTCGTATTGGGCGAGCAGTACTTC.

The V and J genes are TRBV6-6 and TRBJ1-1, with 7 bases identical to TRBD1. Germline V gene lookup returns CDR1 MNHNY and CDR2 SVGAGI (reference sequence). The ends lost 3 bases at V and 8 bases at J; junction bases unmatched: 15. This CDR3 spans 16 amino acids. The CDR3 protein is CASSYQGGRVKSEAFF. CDR3 bases: TGTGCCAGCAGTTATCAAGGGGGCAGGGTGAAATCGGAAGCTTTCTTT.